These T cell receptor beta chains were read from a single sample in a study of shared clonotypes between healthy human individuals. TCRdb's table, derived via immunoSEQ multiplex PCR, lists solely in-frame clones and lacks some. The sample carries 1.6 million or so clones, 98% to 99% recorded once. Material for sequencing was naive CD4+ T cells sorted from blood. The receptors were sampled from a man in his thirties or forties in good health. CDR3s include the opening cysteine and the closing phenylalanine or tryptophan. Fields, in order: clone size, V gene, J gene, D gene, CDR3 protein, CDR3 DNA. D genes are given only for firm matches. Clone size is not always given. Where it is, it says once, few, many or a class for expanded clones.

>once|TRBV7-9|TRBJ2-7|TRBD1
CASSLRTGGSYEQYF
TGTGCCAGCAGCCTTCGGACAGGGGGCTCCTACGAGCAGTACTTC
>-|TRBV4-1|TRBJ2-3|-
CASSQDLQGRQYF
TGCGCCAGCAGCCAAGATCTACAGGGTAGGCAGTATTTT
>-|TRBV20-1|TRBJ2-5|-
CSAMHETQYF
TGCAGTGCGATGCATGAGACCCAGTACTTC
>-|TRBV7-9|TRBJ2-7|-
CASSSTVRSRATYEQYF
TGTGCCAGCAGCTCCACCGTTCGGTCTCGGGCAACCTACGAGCAGTACTTC
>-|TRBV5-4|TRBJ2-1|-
CASSLGRASEQFF
TGTGCCAGCAGCTTGGGCAGGGCGAGTGAGCAGTTCTTC
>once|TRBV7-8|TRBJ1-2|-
CASSLMVRGANYGYTF
TGTGCCAGCAGTTTAATGGTTCGGGGGGCAAACTATGGCTACACCTTC
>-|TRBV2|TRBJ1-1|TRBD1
CASRPRGRPGTEAFF
TGTGCCAGCAGGCCCAGGGGGCGCCCCGGTACTGAAGCTTTCTTT
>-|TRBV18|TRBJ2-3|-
CASSPTSDNTDTQYF
TGTGCCAGCTCACCAACCTCGGATAACACAGATACGCAGTATTTT
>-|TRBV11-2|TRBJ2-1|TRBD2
CASSLDASGRAREQFF
TGTGCCAGCAGCTTAGACGCTAGCGGGAGGGCCCGTGAGCAGTTCTTC
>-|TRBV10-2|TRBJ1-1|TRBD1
CASSPGTAVEAFF
TGCGCCAGCAGTCCCGGGACAGCGGTAGAAGCTTTCTTT
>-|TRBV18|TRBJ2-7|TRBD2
CASSPGLAGEQYF
TGTGCCAGCTCCCCGGGACTAGCGGGGGAGCAGTACTTC
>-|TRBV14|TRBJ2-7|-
CASSQAVGSYEQYF
TGTGCCAGCAGCCAGGCCGTAGGCTCCTACGAGCAGTACTTC
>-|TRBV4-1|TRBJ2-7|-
CASGSGPTYEQYF
TGCGCCAGCGGAAGCGGGCCCACCTACGAGCAGTACTTC
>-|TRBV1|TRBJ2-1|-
CTSSQDGARGGSKVGNEQFF
TGCACCAGCAGCCAAGATGGAGCGAGAGGGGGGAGCAAGGTGGGCAATGAGCAGTTCTTC
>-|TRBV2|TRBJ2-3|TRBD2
CASSKTSGRRDTQYF
TGTGCCAGCAGTAAGACTAGCGGGAGAAGAGATACGCAGTATTTT
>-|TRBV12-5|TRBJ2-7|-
CASAPGTGVGEQYF
TGTGCTAGTGCCCCCGGGACTGGGGTCGGAGAGCAGTACTTC
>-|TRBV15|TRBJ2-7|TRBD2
CATSRAGLAVSYEQYF
TGTGCCACCAGCAGGGCGGGACTAGCGGTATCCTACGAGCAGTACTTC
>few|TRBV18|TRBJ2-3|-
CASSSTDTQYF
TGTGCCAGCTCTAGCACAGATACGCAGTATTTT
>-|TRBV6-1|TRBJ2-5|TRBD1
CASSDRSWTGGKYQETQYF
TGTGCCAGCAGTGACCGGTCATGGACAGGGGGGAAGTACCAAGAGACCCAGTACTTC
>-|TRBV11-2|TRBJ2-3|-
CASSPQGREYSDTQYF
TGTGCCAGCAGCCCTCAGGGGCGGGAGTATTCAGATACGCAGTATTTT
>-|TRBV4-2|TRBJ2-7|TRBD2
CASSQDSGSLYF
TGTGCCAGCAGCCAAGACAGCGGGAGTCTGTACTTC
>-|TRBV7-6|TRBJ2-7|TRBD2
CASSSRTSGTYEQYF
TGTGCCAGCAGCTCAAGGACTAGCGGGACCTACGAGCAGTACTTC
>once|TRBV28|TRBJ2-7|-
CASSLSTYEQYF
TGTGCCAGCAGTTTATCGACCTACGAGCAGTACTTC
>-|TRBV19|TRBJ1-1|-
CASLDWGENTEAFF
TGTGCTTCTTTAGACTGGGGTGAGAACACTGAAGCTTTCTTT
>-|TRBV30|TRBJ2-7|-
CAWSLVLFLEQYF
TGTGCCTGGTCCCTCGTGCTGTTTTTGGAGCAGTACTTC
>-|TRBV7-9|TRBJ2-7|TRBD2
CASSLERGRAGDEQYF
TGTGCCAGCAGCTTAGAACGCGGGAGGGCCGGGGACGAGCAGTACTTC
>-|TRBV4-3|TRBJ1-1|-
CASSQEPGDTEAFF
TGCGCCAGCAGCCAAGAACCGGGAGACACTGAAGCTTTCTTT
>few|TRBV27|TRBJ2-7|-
CASSLSRDSYEQYF
TGTGCCAGCAGTTTATCTCGGGACTCCTACGAGCAGTACTTC
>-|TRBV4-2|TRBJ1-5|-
CASSQDYRAGRNSNQPQHF
TGTGCCAGCAGCCAAGACTATAGGGCAGGGCGCAATAGCAATCAGCCCCAGCATTTT